Each of the 13 T cell receptor beta chains below was sequenced from the same sample in a study of healthy donors' naive CD4 and CD8 T cells (dated by TCRdb to 2013 to 2016). Instrument used: 454 GS FLX Titanium. TCR libraries were built from 500 to 550 ng of total RNA with a previously published linear amplification protocol. Starting from the raw public reads, TCRdb applied fastp trimming at Q25, assembled clones with MiXCR and retained in-frame beta chains. Entries are consolidated by CDR3 protein sequence, retaining the most common genes and DNA. The sample includes around 200,000 distinct CDR3 sequences, with under 85% observed a single time. The ten largest clonotypes hold roughly 2.3% of the sample. Input material: naive CD4+ and CD8+ T cells sorted from blood, pooled from several donors. The cell subset or site label here, explained by the study, means: FACS-sorted naive CD4+ (CD45RO-CD45RA+) and naive CD8+ (CD45RA+CD27bright) T cells. Receptors were obtained from a pool of human donors in good health; the sample pools cells from several healthy donors.

The chain joins TRBV29-1 to TRBJ2-1; 7 bases line up with TRBD1. The CDR3 runs 15 residues. Per the germline V gene, CDR1 is SQVTM and CDR2 is ANQGSEA. V was pared by 3 bases and J by 0 bases, with 5 bases of the junction left unmatched. The CDR3 spells CSVDGQVVSYNEQFF. CDR3 bases: TGCAGCGTTGATGGACAGGTGGTCTCCTACAATGAGCAGTTCTTC.

This clonotype was detected only a few times. The chain has TRBV5-1 and TRBJ1-2, with D unclear. The V end was cut by 1 base, the J end by 1 base, with 5 bases between. CDR1 and CDR2 from the germline V gene are SGHRS and YFSETQ. This CDR3 spans 13 amino acids. As DNA, the CDR3 is TGCGCCAGCAGCTTGACGGATAACTATGGCTACACCTTC. Protein product: CASSLTDNYGYTF.

V usage is TRBV19 and J usage is TRBJ2-3; TRBD2 matches at 7 bases. The CDR3 spans 16 residues. Germline V CDR1 and CDR2: LNHDA, SQIVND (reference sequence). The junction had 11 bases not matched to a gene; V was cut back by 8 bases and J by 0 bases. CDR3 amino acids: CASSLGGSSSTDTQYF. The CDR3 DNA sequence: TGTGCCAGTTCCCTAGGCGGGAGCTCTAGCACAGATACGCAGTATTTT.

The gene calls are TRBV27 and TRBJ1-5, with D possibly being TRBD1 (6 bases). The V gene lost 7 bases and the J gene lost 3 bases, with 19 bases spanning the gap. Germline V gives CDR1 MNHEY, CDR2 SMNVEV (reference sequence). The CDR3 has 16 residues. CDR3 amino acids: CASTTGSSGFNQPQHF. CDR3 DNA: TGTGCCAGCACTACAGGGTCTTCGGGTTTCAATCAGCCCCAGCATTTT.

The V call is TRBV6-2 or TRBV6-3, the J call TRBJ2-1; D uncertain. The CDR3 spans 11 residues. The V end lost 6 bases, the J end lost 7 bases, and 7 bases lay between the germline ends. CDR1 and CDR2 (germline): MNHEY, SVGEGT. CDR3 sequence (DNA): TGTGCCAGCAGGATCTGGAATGAGCAGTTCTTC. It codes for CASRIWNEQFF.

The sample holds one count of this clonotype. The chain employs TRBV6-6 and TRBJ1-5, with 7 bases identical to TRBD1. There are 17 residues in the CDR3. From germline, CDR1 is MNHNY and CDR2 SVGAGI (reference sequence). Trimming at V came to 6 bases and at J to 1 base, leaving 12 bases not matched to a gene. CDR3 protein: CASRPRGGQPSNQPQHF. CDR3 DNA: TGTGCCAGCAGGCCAAGGGGGGGACAGCCAAGCAATCAGCCCCAGCATTTT.

This clonotype was picked up a small number of times. J is TRBJ1-5 and V is TRBV30; maybe TRBD1 (5 bases). CDR3 length: 13 residues. Trimming removed 2 bases at V and 4 bases at J, with 9 bases between. Germline assignment: CDR1 GTSNPN and CDR2 SVGIG (reference sequence). The CDR3 loop is CAWSQGSNQPQHF. The CDR3 DNA reads as TGTGCCTGGAGTCAGGGTAGTAATCAGCCCCAGCATTTT. Combining the CDR3 with reference TRBV30 and TRBJ1-5 gives the whole variable domain SQTIHQWPATLVQPVGSPLSLECTVEGTSNPNLYWYRQAAGRGLQLLFYSVGIGQISSEVPQNLSASRPQDRQFILSSKKLLLSDSGFYLCAWSQGSNQPQHFGDGTRLSIL.

The chain employs TRBV19 and TRBJ1-1; D is perhaps TRBD1 (5 bases). Trimming stripped 5 bases from V and 0 bases from J, with 10 bases between. The germline CDR1 and CDR2 sequences are LNHDA and SQIVND (reference sequence). CDR3 size: 14 residues. CDR3 DNA: TGTGCCAGTAGTCTGACAGCTTTGAACACTGAAGCTTTCTTT. Residues: CASSLTALNTEAFF.

The J gene is TRBJ1-2, the V gene TRBV6-1; no reliable D call. This CDR3 contains 11 residues. CDR1 MNHNS and CDR2 SASEGT come from the germline V gene. The V and J ends lost 2 bases and 7 bases respectively, with 5 bases between them. For the CDR3, the DNA is TGTGCCAGCAGTGAATTAGGTGGCTACACCTTC. It codes for CASSELGGYTF.

This clonotype turned up a few times. The V call is TRBV19, the J call TRBJ1-5; the D gene is possibly TRBD1 (5 bases). The CDR3 spans 18 residues. V was clipped by 3 bases and J by 0 bases, with 18 bases between them. Looked up from germline, CDR1 is LNHDA and CDR2 is SQIVND (reference sequence). Written as DNA, the CDR3 is TGTGCCAGTAGTATGCTTGGCGGGTGGGACGGTAGCAATCAGCCCCAGCATTTT. It specifies CASSMLGGWDGSNQPQHF.

This chain uses TRBV29-1 with TRBJ1-2, with D possibly being TRBD1 (5 bases). CDR1 and CDR2 from the germline V gene are SQVTM and ANQGSEA. CDR3 length: 12 residues. Trimming shortened V by 4 bases and J by 7 bases, and 13 bases separated the two germline ends. The CDR3 loop reads CSVGQKSLGYTF. The CDR3 DNA reads TGCAGCGTTGGACAGAAAAGCCTTGGCTACACCTTC.

The V gene is TRBV29-1, the J gene TRBJ2-6; no definite D call. This CDR3 comprises 13 residues. Deletions cut 4 bases from V and 0 bases from J, with 4 bases between. In germline, CDR1 is SQVTM, CDR2 ANQGSEA. Here the CDR3 reads CSVGYSGANVLTF. The CDR3 bases are TGCAGCGTTGGGTACTCTGGGGCCAACGTCCTGACTTTC.

As DNA, the CDR3 is TGTGCCAGCAGCCAAGATGTTGACAGGGGGCTTTATGGCTACACCTTC. It translates to CASSQDVDRGLYGYTF. This rearrangement joins TRBV4-2 to TRBJ1-2, with 10 bases matching TRBD1. V shed 0 bases, J shed 5 bases, and the junction held 6 bases outside the gene matches. This CDR3 is 16 amino acids long. Germline V gene sequence: CDR1 LGHNA, CDR2 YNFKEQ.